This T cell receptor beta chain originates from a study of shared clonotypes between healthy human individuals. Overall study findings and caveats: The donor pool, a small one, limited the genetic and exposure-history diversity represented.

In the original analysis: Junction-only sequences without quality scores were provided by ImmunoSEQ, so filtering was different. Here immunoSEQ multiplex PCR was the method, and the copy in TCRdb shows in-frame clones only, minus some. The V and J calls and clone size were taken over from that table, and D and trimming were inferred from the DNA. Among hundreds of thousands of clones listed, roughly 79% were seen once. CDR3 length equals 13 residues. The germline gives CDR1 MGHRA, CDR2 YSYEKL. Trimming cost V 4 bases and J 4 bases, with 10 bases left between them. This clone was counted a single time. Its target is unknown.

This chain links TRBV4-1 with TRBJ1-1; D unclear. Source material: PBMCs. This clonotype originated in a woman aged 40 to 50 in good health. Some clones in this sample may be carry-over from other donors' samples. CDR3 loop: CASSRGRGTEAFF. Here the CDR3 DNA reads TGCGCCAGCAGCCGAGGACGGGGCACTGAAGCTTTCTTT.